This T cell receptor beta chain came from a study of control samples from healthy donors and cancer patients. V dropped 7 bases and J dropped 4; count of bases not matched to a gene: 8. Germline V gene lookup returns CDR1 SGHVS and CDR2 FNYEAQ. CDR3 length: 15 residues. The protocol was immunoSEQ multiplex PCR, while the TCRdb copy is restricted to in-frame clones and leaves out a portion. The sample holds about 84,000 clones; more than 65% are singletons and the top ten take 9.5% to 13%. The specimen was PBMCs. This chain uses TRBV7-6 with TRBJ2-5, with 11 bases lining up with TRBD1. This TCR came from a man in his fifties or sixties with head and neck cancer. The CDR3 loop is CASTPGGTGGETQYF. DNA of the CDR3: TGTGCCAGCACTCCTGGGGGGACAGGGGGAGAGACCCAGTACTTC.